These 14 T cell receptor beta chains were all obtained from the same sample, sequenced in a study of shared clonotypes between healthy human individuals. Data came from immunoSEQ multiplex PCR; TCRdb stores just in-frame clones and leaves some out. The table shows about 2.1 million clones, with under 95% occurring only once. In the naive CD8 group, cells lacked CD45RO and were positively selected for CCR7, so terminally differentiated effector memory CD45RA+ cells were left out. Input material: naive CD8+ T cells from PBMCs. These receptor sequences come from a man aged 18 to 35 in good health. Some clones in this sample may be carry-over from other donors' samples.

To note about this clone: A much bigger clone sits one base away, suggesting this may be a read error. In the same sample, other DNA sequences code for this CDR3. This chain links TRBV9 with TRBJ2-7, with unresolved D. The V and J ends lost 4 bases and 0 bases respectively, with 2 bases between them. The CDR3 consists of 11 residues. In germline, CDR1 is SGDLS, CDR2 YYNGEE. CDR3 protein: CASSPSYEQYF. In DNA, the CDR3 is TGTGCCAGCAGCCCCTCCTACGAGCAGTACTTC.

This sequence joins TRBV7-2 and TRBJ2-3; D not resolved. V lost 5 bases to trimming and J lost 2 bases, with 11 bases between them. CDR1 is SGHTA and CDR2 is FQGNSA in the germline V gene. The CDR3 is 14 residues long. The CDR3 protein is CASSPETTTDTQYF. DNA for the CDR3: TGTGCCAGCAGCCCGGAAACCACCACAGATACGCAGTATTTT.

The V gene is TRBV7-7, the J gene TRBJ2-3; the D gene is possibly TRBD2 (5 bases). The germline V gene has CDR1 SSHAT and CDR2 FNYEAQ (reference sequence). The CDR3 is 14 residues long. Trimming pared 5 bases from V and 4 bases from J, leaving 13 bases between. The CDR3 DNA follows: TGTGCCAGCAGCACGGGCACCGGGGCAGATACGCAGTATTTT. Translation: CASSTGTGADTQYF.

The count of this clone is one. The sample has other DNA sequences that encode this CDR3 too. The chain uses TRBV28 and TRBJ1-1; D remains unclear. Germline CDR1 and CDR2: MDHEN and SYDVKM. V gave up 3 bases and J gave up 1 base, with 6 bases separating them. This CDR3 region has 13 residues. The CDR3 DNA reads TGTGCCAGCAGTTTGGACCCGAACACTGAAGCTTTCTTT. Its protein product is CASSLDPNTEAFF.

V gene TRBV6-1 combines with J gene TRBJ1-1; 11 nucleotides line up with TRBD1. V shed 4 bases and J 4 bases; nucleotides not matched to a gene: 11. CDR1 is MNHNS and CDR2 is SASEGT in the germline V gene. The CDR3 is 17 residues long. CDR3 region: CASSGRPGQGAGTEAFF. The CDR3, as DNA: TGTGCCAGCAGTGGGCGCCCAGGACAGGGGGCGGGCACTGAAGCTTTCTTT.

The chain uses TRBV6-6 and TRBJ2-3, with a tentative D call TRBD2 (6 bases). CDR1 is MNHNY, CDR2 SVGAGI, per germline (reference sequence). V was pared by 7 bases and J by 2 bases, with 16 bases between. There are 15 residues in the CDR3. CDR3 sequence: CASNLGGEITDTQYF. The CDR3 region has the DNA TGTGCCAGCAATCTGGGGGGTGAAATCACAGATACGCAGTATTTT.

The chain is built from TRBV11-2 and TRBJ2-3, with TRBD1 identical over 7 bases. Losses at the gene ends were 1 base for V and 4 bases for J; bases not matched to a gene: 2. The germline CDR1 and CDR2 sequences are SGHAT and FQNNGV. This CDR3 region has 14 residues. The CDR3 region is CASSLGDSADTQYF. In DNA form, the CDR3 reads TGTGCCAGCAGCTTAGGGGACAGTGCAGATACGCAGTATTTT.

This chain connects TRBV19 to TRBJ1-5; D uncertain. The ends were cut back, 8 bases at V and 4 bases at J, with 12 bases in the middle. This CDR3 has 13 residues. From germline, CDR1 is LNHDA and CDR2 SQIVND (reference sequence). CDR3 region: CASDGGWNQPQHF. DNA for the CDR3: TGTGCCAGTGACGGTGGGTGGAATCAGCCCCAGCATTTT.

V is TRBV27 and J is TRBJ2-1; no definite D call. CDR3 size: 13 residues. V lost 3 bases, J lost 12 bases, and 15 bases lay in between. The V gene's germline CDR1 is MNHEY and CDR2 SMNVEV (reference sequence). The DNA for the CDR3 is TGTGCCAGCAGTTTCTTGTTAGGACCTTTGCAGTTCTTC. Translation: CASSFLLGPLQFF.

The chain links TRBV6-4 to TRBJ1-2, with D perhaps matching TRBD1 (5 bases). Trimming took 11 bases from V and 4 from J, leaving 11 bases between them. Germline CDR1 and CDR2: MRHNA and SNTAGT. This CDR3 is built from 11 residues. CDR3 coding DNA: TGTGCCCCCGAAAGGGGCTATGGCTACACCTTC. Translating it yields CAPERGYGYTF.

The chain couples TRBV4-3 to TRBJ2-1, with 7 bases that match TRBD1. Looked up from germline, CDR1 is LGHNA and CDR2 is YSLEER. The CDR3 sequence is 18 residues long. J gave up 0 bases and V 0 bases, and 8 bases lay outside the gene matches. Written as DNA, the CDR3 is TGCGCCAGCAGCCAAGATCCAGGGGGTGGCCCCTCCTACAATGAGCAGTTCTTC. It codes for CASSQDPGGGPSYNEQFF.

The chain has TRBV9 and TRBJ1-5, with D unresolved. The V and J ends lost 4 bases and 1 base respectively, with 9 bases between them. Germline V gene sequence: CDR1 SGDLS, CDR2 YYNGEE. The CDR3 extends over 14 amino acids. The CDR3 spells CASSPGTSNQPQHF. CDR3 in DNA: TGTGCCAGCAGCCCGGGAACGAGCAATCAGCCCCAGCATTTT.

This clone was seen only once. The V call is TRBV19, the J call TRBJ2-2; 8 positions match TRBD1. Germline CDR1 and CDR2: LNHDA and SQIVND (reference sequence). After removal of 5 bases from V and 7 bases from J, the junction contained 6 bases not matched to a gene. This CDR3 contains 14 residues. CDR3 residues: CASSPRGLVGELFF. Here the CDR3 DNA reads TGTGCCAGTAGTCCCAGGGGGCTTGTCGGGGAGCTGTTTTTT.

V and J are TRBV5-1 and TRBJ2-7; either TRBD1 or TRBD2 may supply D (5 bases each). Germline CDR1 SGHRS, CDR2 YFSETQ. Trimming left V 1 base short and J 3 bases short, with 11 bases between. The CDR3 contains 14 residues. For the CDR3, the DNA is TGCGCCAGCAGCTTGAGTCAGGGAGACTACGAGCAGTACTTC. This encodes CASSLSQGDYEQYF.